This is a list of T cell receptor beta chains from one sample in a study of T cells after yellow fever vaccination. Using its own MiXCR run on the 5' RACE reads, TCRdb lists one record per CDR3 protein. The sample consists of approximately 10,000 distinct CDR3 sequences, approximately 5.3% of them appearing once. This specimen consisted of PBMCs, either bulk or a sorted T-cell subset (CD4+, CD8+, memory, or dextramer-sorted; not recorded which), obtained on the day of the yellow fever booster vaccination. These receptors originate from a man aged 25-45 years who received the YFV17D yellow fever vaccine. Each CDR3 is given with its conserved first and last residue. A D gene is named only where the DNA matches it firmly. Where a row states a size, it is once, few, many or the class of an expanded clone; other rows omit it.

v_gene	d_gene	abundance	j_gene	CDR3aa	CDR3nt
TRBV6-5	NA	many	TRBJ2-1	CASSYLSGHLNEQFF	TGTGCCAGCAGTTACCTAAGTGGCCACCTCAATGAGCAGTTCTTC
TRBV20-1	TRBD1	medium-sized	TRBJ2-7	CSARIPGQTYEQYF	TGCAGTGCTAGAATTCCGGGACAGACCTACGAGCAGTACTTC
TRBV2	NA	many	TRBJ2-2	CASNFKNTGELFF	TGTGCCAGCAATTTCAAGAACACCGGGGAGCTGTTTTTT
TRBV6-6	NA	many	TRBJ2-2	CASWQPGSGELFF	TGTGCCAGCTGGCAACCCGGGAGCGGGGAGCTGTTTTTT
TRBV5-4	NA	many	TRBJ2-3	CASSLGVVYNTDTQYF	TGTGCCAGCAGCTTGGGGGTGGTCTATAACACAGATACGCAGTATTTT
TRBV23-1	NA	many	TRBJ1-2	CASSLTSCRGYTF	TGCGCCAGCAGTCTTACGTCGTGTAGGGGCTACACCTTC
TRBV20-1	NA	medium-sized	TRBJ2-1	CSARDLRDLLSYNEQFF	TGCAGTGCTAGAGATCTCAGGGACTTACTCTCCTACAATGAGCAGTTCTTC
TRBV10-3	NA	NA	TRBJ2-1	CAISESLPDNEQFF	TGTGCCATCAGTGAGTCGTTGCCAGACAATGAGCAGTTCTTC
TRBV7-8	TRBD2	many	TRBJ2-7	CASSLVLAGLYF	TGTGCCAGCAGCTTAGTGCTAGCGGGACTGTACTTC
TRBV11-2	TRBD1	medium-sized	TRBJ2-1	CASSSQGASYNEQFF	TGTGCCAGCAGCTCCCAGGGGGCATCCTACAATGAGCAGTTCTTC
TRBV18	NA	medium-sized	TRBJ1-1	CASSPIFQGTEAFF	TGTGCCAGCTCACCAATTTTCCAGGGCACTGAAGCTTTCTTT
TRBV25-1	NA	many	TRBJ2-7	CASSELGGGSYEQYF	TGTGCCAGCAGTGAACTCGGAGGGGGCTCCTACGAGCAGTACTTC
TRBV3-1	TRBD1	medium-sized	TRBJ1-1	CASSPGTAKAFF	TGTGCCAGCAGCCCGGGGACAGCCAAAGCTTTCTTT
TRBV12-3/TRBV12-4	TRBD1	many	TRBJ1-1	CASAGQMGTEAFF	TGTGCCAGCGCGGGACAGATGGGGACTGAAGCTTTCTTT
TRBV7-8	TRBD1	many	TRBJ2-2	CASSPGQGARVTGELFF	TGTGCCAGCAGCCCCGGACAGGGGGCGCGTGTCACCGGGGAGCTGTTTTTT
TRBV25-1	NA	medium-sized	TRBJ2-5	CASSDGAGTVKETQYF	TGTGCCAGCAGTGACGGGGCCGGGACCGTAAAAGAGACCCAGTACTTC
TRBV9	NA	many	TRBJ2-1	CASTTRNNEQFF	TGTGCCAGCACCACGCGTAACAATGAGCAGTTCTTC
TRBV18	NA	many	TRBJ2-7	CASSPSANEQYF	TGTGCCAGCTCACCCTCCGCTAACGAGCAGTACTTC
TRBV5-6	NA	many	TRBJ1-1	CASSLGLVAFF	TGTGCCAGCAGCTTGGGTTTGGTCGCTTTCTTT
TRBV6-1	NA	many	TRBJ2-2	CASTELRDPWGPGELFF	TGTGCCAGCACCGAACTCCGGGACCCCTGGGGCCCCGGGGAGCTGTTTTTT
TRBV7-2	NA	NA	TRBJ2-7	CASSLSTQILSYEQYF	TGTGCCAGCAGCTTATCCACCCAAATTCTCTCCTACGAGCAGTACTTC
TRBV7-3	TRBD1	many	TRBJ1-1	CASSTTPTGGGTEAFF	TGTGCCAGCAGCACGACGCCGACAGGGGGGGGGACTGAAGCTTTCTTT
TRBV10-1	TRBD2	medium-sized	TRBJ2-1	CASSSGTRSVEQFF	TGCGCCAGCAGCTCCGGGACTAGGTCCGTTGAGCAGTTCTTC
TRBV9	NA	many	TRBJ2-3	CASSVSDGGSTDTQYF	TGTGCCAGCAGCGTTAGCGATGGCGGGAGCACAGATACGCAGTATTTT
TRBV29-1	NA	medium-sized	TRBJ2-7	CSVDSSGPYEQYF	TGCAGCGTTGACAGTTCCGGACCCTACGAGCAGTACTTC
TRBV5-6	TRBD2	many	TRBJ2-1	CASSLVGSSGSRDEQFF	TGTGCCAGCAGCTTGGTGGGGTCTAGCGGGAGTCGGGATGAGCAGTTCTTC
TRBV10-3	NA	many	TRBJ2-1	CAIKGTLFDNEQFF	TGTGCCATCAAGGGGACTCTTTTTGACAATGAGCAGTTCTTC
TRBV20-1	NA	medium-sized	TRBJ2-4	CSAREPRGSLGIQYF	TGCAGTGCTAGAGAACCCCGGGGTTCCTTAGGCATTCAGTACTTC
TRBV20-1	TRBD2	medium-sized	TRBJ2-7	CSSRSAGRGDEQYF	TGCAGTTCCAGATCAGCTGGGAGGGGCGACGAGCAGTACTTC
TRBV12-3/TRBV12-4	NA	medium-sized	TRBJ2-7	CASSLGGRGYEQYF	TGTGCCAGCAGTTTAGGGGGACGGGGCTACGAGCAGTACTTC
TRBV20-1	TRBD2	NA	TRBJ2-1	CTAPNRGSPYNEQFF	TGCACTGCCCCAAATCGCGGGAGCCCCTACAATGAGCAGTTCTTC
TRBV7-9	NA	many	TRBJ1-1	CASSSDRVNDEAFF	TGTGCCAGCAGCTCCGACCGCGTGAACGATGAAGCTTTCTTT
TRBV12-3/TRBV12-4	NA	many	TRBJ1-4	CASNRGSPNEKLFF	TGTGCCAGCAATCGAGGCTCACCAAATGAAAAACTGTTTTTT
TRBV5-1	TRBD1	many	TRBJ1-5	CASSLDGQGPNQPQHF	TGCGCCAGCAGCTTGGACGGACAGGGGCCAAATCAGCCCCAGCATTTT
TRBV5-1	NA	medium-sized	TRBJ2-5	CASSFSPRETQYF	TGCGCCAGCAGCTTCTCGCCCAGGGAGACCCAGTACTTC
TRBV28	NA	many	TRBJ1-3	CASRPSQSGSGNTIYF	TGTGCCAGCAGACCTTCCCAATCGGGCTCTGGAAACACCATATATTTT
TRBV5-1	TRBD1	many	TRBJ2-4	CASSEGQGVDIQYF	TGCGCCAGCAGCGAGGGACAGGGGGTGGACATTCAGTACTTC
TRBV6-2/TRBV6-3	NA	many	TRBJ1-1	CASSYSMGVEAFF	TGTGCCAGCAGTTACTCGATGGGGGTTGAAGCTTTCTTT
TRBV29-1	TRBD1	medium-sized	TRBJ2-1	CSVGRQGDLNNEQFF	TGCAGCGTTGGTCGGCAGGGGGACCTTAACAATGAGCAGTTCTTC
TRBV27	TRBD1	many	TRBJ1-5	CASSPWTGTGVGVVLPQHF	TGTGCCAGCAGCCCATGGACCGGGACAGGGGTCGGAGTGGTTTTACCCCAGCATTTT
TRBV24-1	TRBD2	NA	TRBJ2-1	CATSDLIYELAGGSSYNEQFF	TGTGCCACCAGTGATTTGATCTATGAACTAGCGGGAGGGAGCTCCTACAATGAGCAGTTCTTC
TRBV7-3	NA	medium-sized	TRBJ2-2	CASSLITGELFF	TGTGCCAGCAGCTTAATTACCGGGGAGCTGTTTTTT
TRBV5-1	NA	medium-sized	TRBJ2-1	CASSGGPTGYEQFF	TGCGCCAGCAGCGGCGGTCCAACCGGGTATGAGCAGTTCTTC
TRBV29-1	TRBD2	medium-sized	TRBJ2-7	CSANTGTSGTDEQYF	TGCAGCGCTAACACCGGGACTAGCGGGACAGACGAGCAGTACTTC
TRBV20-1	TRBD2	medium-sized	TRBJ2-5	CSARTSGRGETQYF	TGCAGTGCTAGAACTAGCGGGCGGGGAGAGACCCAGTACTTC
TRBV7-8	TRBD1	many	TRBJ1-6	CASSPRRDRASPLHF	TGTGCCAGCAGCCCTAGGAGGGACAGGGCTTCACCCCTCCACTTT
TRBV5-1	TRBD2	many	TRBJ2-3	CASSLTSGSPNTQYF	TGCGCCAGCAGCTTAACCAGCGGGAGCCCGAATACGCAGTATTTT
TRBV12-3/TRBV12-4	TRBD2	many	TRBJ2-7	CASSGTSGPYEQYF	TGTGCCAGCAGTGGGACTAGCGGACCCTACGAGCAGTACTTC
TRBV6-6	NA	medium-sized	TRBJ1-2	CATHVTDNYGYTF	TGTGCCACCCACGTCACAGATAACTATGGCTACACCTTC
TRBV5-5	NA	many	TRBJ2-5	CASSLAVSGFKETQYF	TGTGCCAGCAGCTTGGCGGTTAGCGGTTTTAAAGAGACCCAGTACTTC
TRBV6-6	NA	few	TRBJ2-7	CASSRLWAEQYF	TGTGCCAGCAGCCGCCTTTGGGCCGAGCAGTACTTC
TRBV7-3	NA	medium-sized	TRBJ2-2	CASKQGNTGELFF	TGTGCCAGCAAGCAGGGGAACACCGGGGAGCTGTTTTTT
TRBV4-2	NA	medium-sized	TRBJ2-1	CASSQDLHRNEQFF	TGTGCCAGCAGCCAAGATCTACACCGGAATGAGCAGTTCTTC
TRBV20-1	NA	medium-sized	TRBJ2-5	CSVGYSFQETQYF	TGCAGTGTAGGGTACTCCTTCCAAGAGACCCAGTACTTC
TRBV5-1	NA	medium-sized	TRBJ2-7	CASSKSPGTYEQYF	TGCGCCAGCAGCAAATCCCCCGGGACCTACGAGCAGTACTTC
TRBV20-1	NA	many	TRBJ1-1	CSTPRRGGEAFF	TGCAGTACCCCCCGCCGGGGCGGCGAAGCTTTCTTT
TRBV12-3/TRBV12-4	NA	medium-sized	TRBJ1-2	CASSSTGPVEYGYTF	TGTGCCAGCAGCTCGACGGGACCCGTTGAGTATGGCTACACCTTC